This TCR beta chain was captured in a study of tumor-infiltrating lymphocytes in primary liver carcinoma. Study in general: The patients, men and women alike, were aged 30 to 69 years. Per sample, productive TCRbeta reads numbered roughly 3.5 to 7.13 million, similar across tissue types. Study findings and constraints: The top-250-clone fraction was significantly higher in tumors than in blood (p = 0.039).

Taking about 18-30 mg of unsorted bulk tissue, the authors co-extracted RNA and DNA. Patients in the cohort were treatment-naive and living with chronic HBV infection. Constant-region priming of roughly 0.45 ug total RNA yielded TCR beta cDNA. Three nested multiplex PCR rounds, a slightly modified ARM-PCR, produced the libraries for TCR beta. Forward primers for TRBV1-TRBV30 and a C-beta reverse primer served the first two PCR rounds, at approximately 10 cycles each. TCRdb used MiXCR to reprocess the multiplex PCR reads, holding one entry per CDR3 protein. This repertoire shows some 95,000 distinct CDR3 sequences, just over 65% found once; its top ten account for approximately 30%. The CDR3 is made up of 12 amino acids. From germline, CDR1 is LNHDA and CDR2 SQIVND (reference sequence). Trimming removed 5 bases at V and 5 bases at J, with 7 bases between. Turning to this clonotype: Its antigen is unknown.

The chain is built from TRBV19 and TRBJ1-5; D uncertain. The TCR was taken from a man in his forties with primary liver carcinoma and hepatitis B virus infection. The sample comprised tumor-adjacent normal liver tissue. DNA of the CDR3: TGTGCCAGTAGTCAAAATTATCAGCCCCAGCATTTT. Amino acids: CASSQNYQPQHF.